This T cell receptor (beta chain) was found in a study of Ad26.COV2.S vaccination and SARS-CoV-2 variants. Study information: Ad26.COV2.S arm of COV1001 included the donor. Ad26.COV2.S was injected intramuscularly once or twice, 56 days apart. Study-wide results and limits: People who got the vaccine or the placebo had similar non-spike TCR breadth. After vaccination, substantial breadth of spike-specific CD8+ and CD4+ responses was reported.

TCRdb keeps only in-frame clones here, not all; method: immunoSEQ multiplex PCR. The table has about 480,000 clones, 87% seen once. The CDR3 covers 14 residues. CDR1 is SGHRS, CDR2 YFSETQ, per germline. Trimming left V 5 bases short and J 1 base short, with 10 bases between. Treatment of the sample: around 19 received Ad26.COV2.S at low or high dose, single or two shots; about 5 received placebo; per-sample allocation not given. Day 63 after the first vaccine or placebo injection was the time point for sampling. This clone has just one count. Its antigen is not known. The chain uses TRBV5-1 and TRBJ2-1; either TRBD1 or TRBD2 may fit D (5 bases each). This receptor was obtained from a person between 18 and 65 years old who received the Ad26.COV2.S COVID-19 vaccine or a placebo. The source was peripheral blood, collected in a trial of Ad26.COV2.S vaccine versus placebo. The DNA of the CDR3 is TGCGCCAGCAGGGCCGGGACGTCCTACAATGAGCAGTTCTTC. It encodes CASRAGTSYNEQFF.